This T cell receptor beta chain originates from a study of Graves' ophthalmopathy and Graves' hyperthyroidism (dated by TCRdb to the late 2010s). With regard to the full study: Hyperthyroidism was defined as stable when no progression to ophthalmopathy occurred within 18 months of follow-up. The independent validation cohort included 18 to 20 hyperthyroidism patients plus 17 patients who later progressed from hyperthyroidism to ophthalmopathy. In several hyperthyroidism patients, the T-cell repertoires found in thyroid tissue were compared with those found in blood. Following sampling, methimazole starting at 30 mg daily was administered to hyperthyroidism patients, and high-dose intravenous methylprednisolone was administered to ophthalmopathy patients. In total, 135 blood samples were TCR-sequenced: 43 ophthalmopathy, 80 or so hyperthyroidism and roughly 17 hyperthyroidism-to-ophthalmopathy patients. The study used TCR beta repertoire signatures to distinguish Graves' ophthalmopathy from Graves' hyperthyroidism and to predict progression to ophthalmopathy. To explore V-J signatures distinguishing ophthalmopathy from hyperthyroidism, a discovery set of some 100 patients (roughly 42 ophthalmopathy, 55 to 60 stable hyperthyroidism) was enrolled. Results the study describes overall, beyond this receptor: In cross-validation, the 13-signature model distinguished ophthalmopathy from stable hyperthyroidism with around 90% sensitivity and about 81% specificity, while in the test set the corresponding values were roughly 80% and 75%. Sample size was not statistically predetermined, and group allocation was not concealed from the investigators. In validation, the model predicted ophthalmopathy progression with about 71% sensitivity and 72.22% specificity; roughly 12 predicted patients were CT-confirmed with GO in a median of around 6 months. Most of the expanded thyroid clonotypes with a frequency above 0.001 were also detected in blood, and it was suggested that the thyroid immune response may be reflected by blood repertoires.

Hyperthyroidism patients were newly diagnosed, with disease duration under 2 months, and aged 18 to 65 years. Patients with other autoimmune diseases, uncontrolled infections, pregnancy or lactation were excluded. Clinical symptoms, serum thyroxine, TRAb, thyroid ultrasound and orbital computed tomography formed the basis of the diagnosis. Trizol reagent was used to extract the total RNA, and its quality was then checked on an Agilent 2100 Bioanalyzer. The sample holds many counts of this clonotype. Its antigen is not yet known. No much larger clone exists at a distance of one base, and base qualities are not known. TCR beta CDR3 regions were amplified from RNA transcripts for repertoire sequencing. HTBI primers and the Qiagen OneStep RT-PCR kit were used in a first-round RT-PCR, which was followed by a second-round multiplex PCR, size selection and purification. Libraries were sequenced paired-end with 100 bp reads on an Illumina HiSeq2000. From the authors' description of their analysis: SOAPnuke was used for read processing, and reads with adapters, uncalled bases, a mean Phred below 15, or no exact constant-primer or identifier match were discarded. High-quality paired reads were merged with COPE v1.2.5. Unique nucleotide sequences were defined as clonotypes and aligned to IMGT TRB V, D and J references using MiTCR v1.1. Only V-J combinations with frequency above 0.0001 were analysed, covering around 99% of repertoires. For each V-J combination, a TCR clonal expansion and chaos score was defined as F50 clonal expansion divided by the chaos observed in the TCRdist matrix. Welch's t-statistics and random forest were used to reduce features to approximately 13 V-J combinations, which were fed into a naive Bayes classifier. The similarity between thyroid and blood repertoires was quantified using the Morisita-Horn index. TCRdb reanalyzed the raw reads on its own, using fastp at Q25 for trimming and MiXCR for clone calling, and kept in-frame beta chains. CDR3 protein duplicates are merged, each entry listing the most common genes and DNA. The V and J calls come from TCRdb's annotation, not from the publication. This sample gives 900,000 to 1,200,000 distinct CDR3 sequences in total; roughly two fifths of them show up just once. The ten largest account for roughly 10% of the sample.

V and J lose 2 bases and 7 bases, and a span of 9 bases separates them. From its cysteine to its phenylalanine, the CDR3 spans 12 amino acids. Solely the CDR3 DNA is kept, with 36 bases framed from the first base. CDR1 and CDR2, looked up from the germline V gene, are LGHNA and YNFKEQ. This chain is built from TRBV4-2 and TRBJ2-7; perhaps TRBD2 is the D gene, with 5 bases matching. The sequence derives from an adult man with Graves' hyperthyroidism. The sequencing input was peripheral blood or thyroid tissue (not recorded which). The nucleotide sequence reads as follows: TGTGCCAGCAGCCAACGGTGGGAGGAGCAGTACTTC. Its protein is CASSQRWEEQYF.